One sample yielded the 30 T cell receptor beta chains listed below, sequenced in a study of identical twins. TCRdb ran MiXCR on the 5' RACE reads and lists one entry per CDR3 protein. The table shows around 1.7 million distinct CDR3 sequences, with under 35% occurring only once. Material for sequencing was cord blood. The receptor set was obtained from a newborn girl in good health.

Comments on this clonotype: A read error is possible here, since a much larger clone lies one base away. V and J are TRBV5-5 and TRBJ2-1; D gene ambiguous. CDR3 length equals 12 residues. Trimming cost V 1 base and J 9 bases, with 8 bases left between them. CDR1 and CDR2 from the germline V gene are SGHKS and YYEKEE (reference sequence). This CDR3 is CASSLRHSEQFF. CDR3 bases: TGTGCCAGCAGCTTGCGCCACAGTGAGCAGTTCTTC.

The chain has TRBV7-6 and TRBJ2-1; D gene ambiguous. CDR1 and CDR2 from the germline V gene are SGHVS and FNYEAQ. Deletions cut 5 bases from V and 3 bases from J, with 17 bases between. The CDR3 spans 16 residues. Here the CDR3 DNA reads TGTGCCAGCAGCCTTTTAGTGGCTCCGATCTACAATGAGCAGTTCTTC. Protein: CASSLLVAPIYNEQFF.

This clonotype was seen a handful of times. The chain employs TRBV28 and TRBJ2-1; 10 positions match TRBD2. The J segment lost 8 bases and the V segment lost 6 bases, leaving 10 bases of the junction unmatched. CDR3 length: 15 amino acids. Germline-derived CDR1 and CDR2 are MDHEN and SYDVKM. The CDR3 protein is CASSYLAGVSDEQFF. In DNA, the CDR3 is TGTGCCAGCAGCTACCTAGCGGGAGTTTCCGATGAGCAGTTCTTC.

This clonotype was seen a few times. This sequence joins TRBV11-2 and TRBJ2-5, with unresolved D. Trimming shortened V by 4 bases and J by 1 base, and 7 bases separated the two germline ends. The CDR3 has 13 residues. Germline CDR1 is SGHAT and CDR2 is FQNNGV. In DNA form, the CDR3 reads TGTGCCAGCAGCTCCCTTCCCCAAGAGACCCAGTACTTC. As protein: CASSSLPQETQYF.

This clonotype was detected ten times or more. The chain has TRBV12-3 or TRBV12-4 and TRBJ2-1; 12 bases are a match to TRBD2. The length of the CDR3 is 15 residues. J lost 5 bases, V lost 6 bases, and 5 bases had no gene match. The CDR3 sequence is CASSLRLAGDNEQFF. CDR3 coding DNA: TGTGCCAGCAGCTTGAGACTAGCGGGAGACAATGAGCAGTTCTTC.

The chain employs TRBV5-1 and TRBJ2-7, with 8 bases that match TRBD2. The CDR3 runs to 15 residues. In germline, CDR1 is SGHRS, CDR2 YFSETQ. Unmatched junction bases numbered 6, after V lost 0 bases and J lost 4 bases. For the CDR3, the DNA is TGCGCCAGCAGCTTGGCCCCGCGGGAGGTGTACGAGCAGTACTTC. Its protein product is CASSLAPREVYEQYF.

The sample holds a few counts of this clonotype. V gene TRBV20-1 combines with J gene TRBJ2-1; TRBD2 matches at 9 bases. J was trimmed by 4 bases and V by 3 bases; bases with no gene match: 7. Germline CDR1 is DFQATT and CDR2 is SNEGSKA (reference sequence). The CDR3 is 15 residues long. The CDR3 DNA is TGCAGTGCTAGGGGTAGCGGGGGATTTTACAATGAGCAGTTCTTC. Translated, it gives CSARGSGGFYNEQFF.

The chain joins TRBV29-1 to TRBJ2-7; tentatively, D is TRBD1 (6 bases). The germline V and J ends were trimmed by 4 bases and 1 base, with 8 bases remaining between them. CDR1 is SQVTM and CDR2 is ANQGSEA in the germline V gene. The CDR3 has 12 residues. The CDR3 DNA reads TGCAGCGTTGGGGACATTTCCTACGAGCAGTACTTC. Translation: CSVGDISYEQYF.

The V call is TRBV6-5, the J call TRBJ2-6; D unclear. The V end lost 9 bases, the J end lost 0 bases, and 15 bases lay between the germline ends. The CDR3 length is 16 residues. CDR1 MNHEY and CDR2 SVGAGI come from the germline V gene. The CDR3 DNA reads TGTGCCAGTCAGGCCATCTCTGGCTCTGGGGCCAACGTCCTGACTTTC. Amino acid sequence: CASQAISGSGANVLTF.

This clonotype came up a few times. The chain employs TRBV2 and TRBJ2-3; possibly TRBD1 or TRBD2 for D (5 bases each). This CDR3 region has 16 residues. With 5 bases removed from V and 2 bases from J, the gap between germline ends came to 17 bases. Germline V gene data show CDR1 as SNHLY and CDR2 as FYNNEI. This CDR3 is CASSPFRDGYTDTQYF. CDR3 bases: TGTGCCAGCAGTCCTTTCCGGGACGGCTACACAGATACGCAGTATTTT.

The sample holds a few counts of this clonotype. One junction end disagrees with the germline gene, perhaps due to a read error. The gene calls are TRBV2 and TRBJ1-2; D gene ambiguous. In germline, CDR1 is SNHLY, CDR2 FYNNEI. This CDR3 comprises 11 residues. CDR3 nucleotide sequence: TGTGCCTGCAGCGTTAACTATGGCTACACCTTC. This codes for CACSVNYGYTF.

Turning to this clonotype: A read error may account for a junction end that differs from germline. The chain employs TRBV4-1 and TRBJ1-4, with 7 bases identical to TRBD1. Germline V gene lookup returns CDR1 MGHRA and CDR2 YSYEKL. The CDR3 length is 14 residues. This chain's CDR3 is CASSSTGVVEELFF. The CDR3 nucleotides are TGCGCCAGCAGCTCAACAGGGGTGGTTGAAGAACTGTTTTTT.

This chain links TRBV18 with TRBJ1-2; D may be TRBD1 (5 bases). The V and J ends lost 3 bases and 4 bases respectively, with 21 bases between them. CDR3 size: 17 residues. Germline CDR1 is KGHSH and CDR2 is LQKENI. CDR3 in amino acids: CASSPVLTAGELYGYTF. In DNA form, the CDR3 reads TGTGCCAGCTCACCCGTACTGACAGCTGGAGAACTCTATGGCTACACCTTC.

This chain uses TRBV6-6 with TRBJ2-7; D is possibly TRBD1 (5 bases). The CDR3 sequence is 14 residues long. Looked up from germline, CDR1 is MNHNY and CDR2 is SVGAGI (reference sequence). V was pared by 3 bases and J by 0 bases, with 9 bases between. In nucleotides, the CDR3 is TGTGCCAGCAGTTATGGGGCTAGCTCCTACGAGCAGTACTTC. Residues: CASSYGASSYEQYF.

This sequence joins TRBV10-3 and TRBJ2-1, with a weak D call TRBD2 (7 bases). The germline V and J ends were trimmed by 4 bases and 8 bases, with 15 bases remaining between them. The CDR3 length is 14 residues. Germline values: CDR1 ENHRY, CDR2 SYGVKD. For the CDR3, the DNA is TGTGCCATCAGTGGTTGGGGGGGGGCAGATGAGCAGTTCTTC. This sequence encodes CAISGWGGADEQFF.

The chain couples TRBV7-2 to TRBJ2-1, with D possibly TRBD2 on 6 matching bases. The germline CDR1 and CDR2 sequences are SGHTA and FQGNSA. The CDR3 runs to 16 residues. V gave up 4 bases and J gave up 7 bases, with 20 bases separating them. CDR3 coding DNA: TGTGCCAGCAGCTGGGCCCCTACACTAGCTCCTAATGAGCAGTTCTTC. Amino acid sequence: CASSWAPTLAPNEQFF.

This clonotype was seen many times. The chain is built from TRBV12-3 or TRBV12-4 and TRBJ2-7, with 7 bases identical to TRBD1. The trim removed 3 bases at V and 3 bases at J, leaving 2 bases unmatched. This CDR3 contains 13 residues. CDR3: CASSFRTGYEQYF. The CDR3 DNA sequence: TGTGCCAGCAGTTTTAGGACAGGCTACGAGCAGTACTTC.

In its sample, this clonotype was seen a few times. V gene TRBV20-1 combines with J gene TRBJ2-7; 8 bases map to TRBD2. CDR1 and CDR2 (germline): DFQATT, SNEGSKA (reference sequence). Unmatched junction bases numbered 8, after V lost 1 base and J lost 9 bases. The CDR3 runs 13 residues. As DNA, the CDR3 is TGCAGTGCTAGAGGGACTAGCCACTGGGGGCAGTACTTC. This gives the protein CSARGTSHWGQYF.

This rearrangement joins TRBV7-2 to TRBJ2-1; TRBD2 matches at 7 bases. The end of the DNA fits TRBJ2-7 better, so the J call may be wrong. The CDR3 runs 17 residues. CDR1 SGHTA and CDR2 FQGNSA come from the germline V gene. The CDR3 DNA is TGTGCCAGCAGCCTGAGACTAGCCCTAAGCTCCTACAATGAGCAGTACTTC. Encoded protein: CASSLRLALSSYNEQYF.

This clonotype was counted only a few times. The V and J genes are TRBV29-1 and TRBJ2-1; maybe TRBD2 (7 bases). The assigned J gene may be wrong: the sequence end matches TRBJ2-7 better. In germline, CDR1 is SQVTM, CDR2 ANQGSEA. The CDR3 loop spans 14 amino acids. CDR3 nucleotides: TGCAGCGTTGTTGGCGGGGGCTCCTACAATGAGCAGTACTTC. It translates to CSVVGGGSYNEQYF.

This clonotype was seen a handful of times. J is TRBJ2-1 and V is TRBV5-1; TRBD1 matches at 7 bases. CDR1 is SGHRS, CDR2 YFSETQ, per germline. V shed 4 bases and J 4 bases; nucleotides not matched to a gene: 8. The CDR3 loop spans 15 amino acids. CDR3 bases: TGCGCCAGCAGCCCCAGGGCAGGGGGTTACAATGAGCAGTTCTTC. It specifies CASSPRAGGYNEQFF.

The chain uses TRBV20-1 and TRBJ1-2; 10 bases fit TRBD1. The CDR3 extends over 15 amino acids. Germline trimming cut 5 bases from V and 8 bases from J; bases unmatched to any gene: 14. The germline CDR1 and CDR2 sequences are DFQATT and SNEGSKA (reference sequence). The CDR3 DNA sequence: TGCAGTGCTGGGTCACCGACAGGGGGCGCGGAGGGCTACACCTTC. It is translated as CSAGSPTGGAEGYTF.

The CDR3 sequence: CASSLASGSLTDTQYF. CDR3 nucleotides: TGCGCCAGCAGCTTGGCTAGCGGGAGCTTGACAGATACGCAGTATTTT. V usage is TRBV5-1 and J usage is TRBJ2-3, with 10 bases aligning to TRBD2. The CDR3 is 16 amino acids. V shed 0 bases, J shed 3 bases, and the junction held 4 bases outside the gene matches. Germline CDR1 reads SGHRS; CDR2 reads YFSETQ.

The J gene is TRBJ2-3, the V gene TRBV12-3 or TRBV12-4, with D perhaps TRBD1 (5 bases). The CDR3 loop spans 16 amino acids. Trimming pared 0 bases from V and 4 bases from J, leaving 14 bases between. This CDR3 is CASSLAQGMPADTQYF. The CDR3 DNA is TGTGCCAGCAGTTTAGCGCAGGGAATGCCGGCAGATACGCAGTATTTT.

The CDR3 region has the DNA TGTGCCAGCAGCTTAGATCCCTACGGGGTAAGGTACAATGAGCAGTTCTTC. Amino acids: CASSLDPYGVRYNEQFF. V and J are TRBV7-8 and TRBJ2-1, with D perhaps matching TRBD2 (5 bases). V lost 1 base and J lost 4, with 17 bases in between. Germline V lookup: CDR1 SGHVS, CDR2 FQNEAQ. The CDR3 length is 17 residues.

The rearrangement uses TRBV28 and TRBJ2-4, with D perhaps matching TRBD2 (6 bases). Matching the DNA end better, TRBJ2-7 makes the J call doubtful. Per the germline V gene, CDR1 is MDHEN and CDR2 is SYDVKM. This CDR3 spans 14 amino acids. CDR3 loop: CASSFGGVAYEQYF. The DNA for the CDR3 is TGTGCCAGCAGTTTCGGGGGAGTAGCCTACGAGCAGTACTTC.

This clonotype occurred many times. The genes are TRBV3-1 and TRBJ2-1; the match to TRBD2 covers 7 bases. Germline trimming cut 6 bases from V and 15 bases from J; bases unmatched to any gene: 11. The CDR3 extends over 12 amino acids. The germline V gene has CDR1 LGHDT and CDR2 YNNKEL (reference sequence). CDR3 sequence reads: CASRDAGTIPFF. CDR3 DNA: TGTGCCAGCAGAGACGCCGGGACTATACCGTTCTTC.

The sample holds a few counts of this clonotype. V gene TRBV3-1 combines with J gene TRBJ1-2; D is possibly TRBD1 (5 bases). The V end was cut by 1 base, the J end by 4 bases, with 10 bases between. The CDR3 length is 14 residues. CDR1 and CDR2 (germline): LGHDT, YNNKEL (reference sequence). The CDR3 sequence: CASSQVREGYGYTF. The CDR3 DNA follows: TGTGCCAGCAGCCAAGTCAGGGAGGGCTATGGCTACACCTTC.

CDR3 amino acids: CASSFRQGPVYEQFF. Written as DNA, the CDR3 is TGTGCCAGCAGTTTTAGACAGGGGCCCGTCTACGAGCAGTTCTTC. The rearrangement joins TRBV28 to TRBJ2-1; TRBD1 matches at 8 bases. CDR1 is MDHEN, CDR2 SYDVKM, per germline. The V and J ends lost 3 bases and 10 bases, in that order; junction bases with no gene match: 11. CDR3 size: 15 residues. Full variable domain (remainder filled in from reference TRBV28 and TRBJ2-1): DVKVTQSSRYLVKRTGEKVFLECVQDMDHENMFWYRQDPGLGLRLIYFSYDVKMKEKGDIPEGYSVSREKKERFSLILESASTNQTSMYLCASSFRQGPVYEQFFGPGTRLTVL.

This clonotype showed up many times. The chain couples TRBV29-1 to TRBJ2-3; tentatively, D is TRBD1 (6 bases). V lost 6 bases, J lost 0 bases, and 16 bases lay in between. Germline V CDR1 and CDR2: SQVTM, ANQGSEA. This CDR3 has 15 amino acids. The chain's CDR3 is CSVTKGTTSTDTQYF. CDR3 sequence (DNA): TGCAGCGTCACGAAGGGGACAACTAGCACAGATACGCAGTATTTT.